This record looks at one T cell receptor (beta chain) sequence and its context. One end of the junction fails to match germline, which may point to a read error. The sample originates from a study of blood T cell repertoires in COVID-19. Turning to the study itself: Both acute and convalescent COVID-19 samples were obtained from the United States, Italy and Spain. Sources were T cells, B-cell-depleted T cells, or PBMCs; the material itself was cDNA or gDNA.

Original processing methods: Reference gene primer amplification gave nucleated cell count estimates. Method: immunoSEQ multiplex PCR; TCRdb's copy keeps in-frame clones and lacks some. Clonal size and the V and J genes are those of that table, whereas D and trimming came from the DNA. The sample consists of around 140,000 clones, about 90% of them appearing once. CDR1 is MNHEY and CDR2 is SVGAGI in the germline V gene. The CDR3 has 13 residues. The TCR sequence derives from a man at least 80 years old with acute or convalescent COVID-19. The sequenced sample consisted of peripheral blood. The rearrangement links TRBV6-5 to TRBJ1-5; D uncertain. The CDR3 is CASSYSVGDRQNF. The CDR3 region has the DNA TGTGCCAGCAGTTACTCAGTAGGAGACCGGCAAAATTTT.